This T cell receptor (beta chain) was sequenced during a study of T cell responses to AZD1222 COVID-19 vaccine. Findings and caveats of the study: Donors were largely white British and mainly female; clonal diversity was possibly underestimated.

CDR3 length equals 16 residues. Sequencing used immunoSEQ multiplex PCR; TCRdb keeps in-frame clones, though not all of them. The sample lists roughly 150,000 clones, 90% to 95% occurring once. On this clone itself: Antigen specificity is unknown.

The V call is TRBV21-1, the J call TRBJ1-4. TRBV21-1 is a pseudogene locus. The starting material was peripheral blood, obtained 28 days after the second AZD1222 dose. The receptor's source is an adult who received the AZD1222 COVID-19 vaccine. The CDR3 DNA is TGTGCCAGCAGCAAAGAGGGGGGATCTGATAATGAAAAACTGTTTTTT. This encodes CASSKEGGSDNEKLFF.